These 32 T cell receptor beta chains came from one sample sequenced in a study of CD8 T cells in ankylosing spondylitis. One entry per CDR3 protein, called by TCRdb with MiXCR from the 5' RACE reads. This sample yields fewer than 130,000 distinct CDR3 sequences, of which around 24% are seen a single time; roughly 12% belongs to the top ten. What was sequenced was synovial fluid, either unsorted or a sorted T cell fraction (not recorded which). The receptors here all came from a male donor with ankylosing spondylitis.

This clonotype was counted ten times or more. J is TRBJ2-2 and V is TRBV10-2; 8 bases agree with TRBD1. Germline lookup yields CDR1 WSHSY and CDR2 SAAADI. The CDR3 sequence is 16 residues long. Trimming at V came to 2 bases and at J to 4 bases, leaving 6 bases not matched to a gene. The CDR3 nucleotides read TGCGCCAGCAGTGAGGGGACAGGCCGGGGCACCGGGGAGCTGTTTTTT. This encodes CASSEGTGRGTGELFF.

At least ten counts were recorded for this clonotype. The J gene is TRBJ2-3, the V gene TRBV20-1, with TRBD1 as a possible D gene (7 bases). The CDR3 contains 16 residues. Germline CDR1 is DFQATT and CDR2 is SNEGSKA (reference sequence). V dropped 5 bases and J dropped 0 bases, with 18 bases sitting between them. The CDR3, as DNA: TGCAGTGCTGAGGGGGCTTGGCGGGATAGCACAGATACGCAGTATTTT. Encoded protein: CSAEGAWRDSTDTQYF.

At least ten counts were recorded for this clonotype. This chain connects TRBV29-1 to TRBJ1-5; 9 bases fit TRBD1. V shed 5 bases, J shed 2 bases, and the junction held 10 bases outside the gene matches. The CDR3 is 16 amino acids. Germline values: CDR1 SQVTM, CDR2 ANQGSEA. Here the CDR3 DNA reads TGCAGCGTTATCGGGGACAGGGAGATCGGCAATCAGCCCCAGCATTTT. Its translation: CSVIGDREIGNQPQHF.

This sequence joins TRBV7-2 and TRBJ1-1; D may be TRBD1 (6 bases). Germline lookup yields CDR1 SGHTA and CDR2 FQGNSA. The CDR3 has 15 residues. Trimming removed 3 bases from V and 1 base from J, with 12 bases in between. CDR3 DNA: TGTGCCAGCAGCTTGGACTCGACAGGGAACACTGAAGCTTTCTTT. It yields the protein CASSLDSTGNTEAFF.

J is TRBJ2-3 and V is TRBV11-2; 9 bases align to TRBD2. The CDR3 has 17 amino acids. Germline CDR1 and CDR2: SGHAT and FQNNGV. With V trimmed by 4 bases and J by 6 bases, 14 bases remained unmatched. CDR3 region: CASSSEVGGRAYDTQYF. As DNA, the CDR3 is TGTGCCAGCAGCTCAGAAGTCGGCGGGAGGGCCTACGATACGCAGTATTTT.

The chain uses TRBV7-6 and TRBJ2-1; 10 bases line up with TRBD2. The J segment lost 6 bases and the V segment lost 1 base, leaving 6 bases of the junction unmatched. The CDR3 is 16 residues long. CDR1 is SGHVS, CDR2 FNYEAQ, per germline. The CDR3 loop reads CASSLVAGGSSNEQFF. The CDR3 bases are TGTGCCAGCAGCTTAGTAGCGGGAGGAAGTTCCAATGAGCAGTTCTTC.

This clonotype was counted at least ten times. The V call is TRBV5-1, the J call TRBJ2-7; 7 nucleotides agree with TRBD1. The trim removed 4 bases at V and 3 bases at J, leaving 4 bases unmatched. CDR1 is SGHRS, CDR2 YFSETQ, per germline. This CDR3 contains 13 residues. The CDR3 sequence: CASSVGQSYEQYF. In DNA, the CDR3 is TGCGCCAGCAGCGTGGGACAGAGCTACGAGCAGTACTTC.

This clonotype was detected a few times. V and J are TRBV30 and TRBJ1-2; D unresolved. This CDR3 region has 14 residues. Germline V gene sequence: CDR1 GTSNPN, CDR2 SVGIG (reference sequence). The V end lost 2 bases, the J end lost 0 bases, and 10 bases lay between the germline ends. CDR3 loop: CAWSFPFSNYGYTF. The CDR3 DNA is TGTGCCTGGAGTTTCCCTTTTTCTAACTATGGCTACACCTTC.

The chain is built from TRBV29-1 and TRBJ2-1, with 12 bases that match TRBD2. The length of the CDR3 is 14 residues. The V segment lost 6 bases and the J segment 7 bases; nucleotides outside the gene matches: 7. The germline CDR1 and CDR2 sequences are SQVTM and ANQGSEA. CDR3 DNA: TGCAGCGTCCCGGGACTAGCGGGTCCGAATGAGCAGTTCTTC. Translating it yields CSVPGLAGPNEQFF.

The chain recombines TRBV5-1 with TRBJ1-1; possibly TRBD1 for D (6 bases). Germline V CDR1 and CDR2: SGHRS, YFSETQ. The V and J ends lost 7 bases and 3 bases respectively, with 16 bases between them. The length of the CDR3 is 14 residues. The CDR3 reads CASENSPGDTEAFF. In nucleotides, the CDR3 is TGCGCCAGCGAAAATTCACCAGGGGACACTGAAGCTTTCTTT. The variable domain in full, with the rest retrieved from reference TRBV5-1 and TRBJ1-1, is KAGVTQTPRYLIKTRGQQVTLSCSPISGHRSVSWYQQTPGQGLQFLFEYFSETQRNKGNFPGRFSGRQFSNSRSEMNVSTLELGDSALYLCASENSPGDTEAFFGQGTRLTVV.

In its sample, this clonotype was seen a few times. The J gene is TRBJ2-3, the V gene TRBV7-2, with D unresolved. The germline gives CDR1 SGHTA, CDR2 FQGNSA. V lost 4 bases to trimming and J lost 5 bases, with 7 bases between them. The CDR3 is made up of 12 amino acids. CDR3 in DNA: TGTGCCAGCAGCTCATGGTTAGATACGCAGTATTTT. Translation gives CASSSWLDTQYF.

This CDR3 is CSVSQGAENSPLHF. The CDR3, as DNA: TGCAGTGTCAGCCAGGGGGCAGAAAATTCACCCCTCCACTTT. The chain uses TRBV20-1 and TRBJ1-6; 8 bases align to TRBD1. The J segment lost 7 bases and the V segment lost 7 bases, leaving 9 bases of the junction unmatched. From germline, CDR1 is DFQATT and CDR2 SNEGSKA (reference sequence). The CDR3 consists of 14 residues.

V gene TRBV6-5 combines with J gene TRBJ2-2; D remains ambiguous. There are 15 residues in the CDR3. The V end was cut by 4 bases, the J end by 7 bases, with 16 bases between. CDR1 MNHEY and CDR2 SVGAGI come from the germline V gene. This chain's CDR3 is CASSSSNAKVGELFF. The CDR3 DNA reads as TGTGCCAGCAGTTCATCGAACGCCAAGGTCGGGGAGCTGTTTTTT.

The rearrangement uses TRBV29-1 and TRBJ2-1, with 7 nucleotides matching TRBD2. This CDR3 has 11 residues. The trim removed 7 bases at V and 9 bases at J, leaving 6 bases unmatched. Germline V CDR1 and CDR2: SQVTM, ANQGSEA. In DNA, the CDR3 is TGCAGCGCTGGGAGGGGCGTTGAGCAGTTCTTC. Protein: CSAGRGVEQFF.

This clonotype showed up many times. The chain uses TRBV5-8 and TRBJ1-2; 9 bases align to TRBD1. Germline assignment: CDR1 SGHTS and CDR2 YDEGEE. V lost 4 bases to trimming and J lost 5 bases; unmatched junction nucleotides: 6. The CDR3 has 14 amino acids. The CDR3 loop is CASSMRTGDYGYTF. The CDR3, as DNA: TGTGCCAGCAGCATGCGGACAGGGGATTATGGCTACACCTTC.

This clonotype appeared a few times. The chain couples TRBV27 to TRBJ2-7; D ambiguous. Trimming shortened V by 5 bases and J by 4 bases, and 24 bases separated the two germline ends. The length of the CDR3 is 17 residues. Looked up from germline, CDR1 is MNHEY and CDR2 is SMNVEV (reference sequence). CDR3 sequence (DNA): TGTGCCAGCAGTCCCCATCGCGGCGTCGCAATTGGATACGAGCAGTACTTC. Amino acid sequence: CASSPHRGVAIGYEQYF.

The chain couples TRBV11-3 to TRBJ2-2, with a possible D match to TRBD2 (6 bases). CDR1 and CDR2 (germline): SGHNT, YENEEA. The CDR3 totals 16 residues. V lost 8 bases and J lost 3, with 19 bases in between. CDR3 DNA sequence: TGTGCCAGCCGCCGCTTCGGAGGGGACTACACCGGGGAGCTGTTTTTT. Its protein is CASRRFGGDYTGELFF.

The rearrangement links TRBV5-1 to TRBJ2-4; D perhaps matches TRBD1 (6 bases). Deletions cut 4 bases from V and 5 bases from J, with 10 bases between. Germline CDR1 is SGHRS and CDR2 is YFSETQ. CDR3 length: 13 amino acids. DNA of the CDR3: TGCGCCAGCAGCCCCGCAGGGGAAAACATTCAGTACTTC. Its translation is CASSPAGENIQYF.

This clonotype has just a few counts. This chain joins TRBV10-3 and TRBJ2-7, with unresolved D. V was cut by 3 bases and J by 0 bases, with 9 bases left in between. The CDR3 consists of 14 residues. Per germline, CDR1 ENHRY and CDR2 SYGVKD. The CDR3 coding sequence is TGTGCCATCAGTGACCGAAAGAGCTCCTACGAGCAGTACTTC. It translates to CAISDRKSSYEQYF.

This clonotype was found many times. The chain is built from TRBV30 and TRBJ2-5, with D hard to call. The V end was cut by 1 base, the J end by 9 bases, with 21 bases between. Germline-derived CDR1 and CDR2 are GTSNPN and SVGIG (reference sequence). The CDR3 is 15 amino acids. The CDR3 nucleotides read TGTGCCTGGAGTGCGAGGAGCGTGGCCCTAGTGGCCCAGTACTTC. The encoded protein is CAWSARSVALVAQYF.

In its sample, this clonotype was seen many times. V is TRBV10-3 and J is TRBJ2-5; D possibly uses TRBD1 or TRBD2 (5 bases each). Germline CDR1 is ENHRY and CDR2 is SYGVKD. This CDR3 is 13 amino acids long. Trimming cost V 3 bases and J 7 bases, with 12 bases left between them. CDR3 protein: CAISDRDPGTQYF. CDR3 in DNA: TGTGCCATCAGTGACCGGGACCCTGGGACCCAGTACTTC.

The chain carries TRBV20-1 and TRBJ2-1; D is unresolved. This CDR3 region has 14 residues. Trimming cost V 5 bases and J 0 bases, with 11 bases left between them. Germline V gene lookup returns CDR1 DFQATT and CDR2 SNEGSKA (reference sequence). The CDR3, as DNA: TGCAGTGCTGAATCCCCAGGCTCCTACAATGAGCAGTTCTTC. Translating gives CSAESPGSYNEQFF.

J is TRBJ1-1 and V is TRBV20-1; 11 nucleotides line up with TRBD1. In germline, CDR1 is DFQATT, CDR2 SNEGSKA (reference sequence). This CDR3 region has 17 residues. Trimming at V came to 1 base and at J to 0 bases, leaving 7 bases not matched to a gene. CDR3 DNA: TGCAGTGCTAGAGCGACCGGGACAGGGGGGGTGAACACTGAAGCTTTCTTT. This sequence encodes CSARATGTGGVNTEAFF.

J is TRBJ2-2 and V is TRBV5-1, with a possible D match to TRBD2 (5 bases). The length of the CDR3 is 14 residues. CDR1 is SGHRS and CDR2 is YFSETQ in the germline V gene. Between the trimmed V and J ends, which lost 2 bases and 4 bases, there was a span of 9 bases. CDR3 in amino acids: CASSLLESTGELFF. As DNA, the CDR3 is TGCGCCAGCAGCTTACTAGAGTCCACCGGGGAGCTGTTTTTT.

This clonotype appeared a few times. The CDR3 spells CASSQGPQGGTYGYTF. CDR3 DNA sequence: TGCGCCAGCAGCCAAGGCCCACAGGGGGGGACCTATGGCTACACCTTC. J is TRBJ1-2 and V is TRBV4-1; 8 bases agree with TRBD1. The CDR3 runs to 16 residues. CDR1 is MGHRA and CDR2 is YSYEKL in the germline V gene. Trimming took 1 base from V and 4 from J; bases not matched to a gene: 8.

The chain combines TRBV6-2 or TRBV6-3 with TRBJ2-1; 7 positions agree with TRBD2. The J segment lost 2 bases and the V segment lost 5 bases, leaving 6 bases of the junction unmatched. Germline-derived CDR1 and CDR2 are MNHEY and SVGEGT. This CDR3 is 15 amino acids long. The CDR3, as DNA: TGTGCCAGCAGTCCAGCGGGGTCAGCCTACAATGAGCAGTTCTTC. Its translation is CASSPAGSAYNEQFF.

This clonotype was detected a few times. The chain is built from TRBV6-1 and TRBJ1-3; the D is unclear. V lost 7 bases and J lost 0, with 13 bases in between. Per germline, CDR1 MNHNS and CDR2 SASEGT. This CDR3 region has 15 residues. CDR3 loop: CASTDVPYSGNTIYF. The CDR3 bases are TGTGCCAGCACTGACGTACCGTACTCTGGAAACACCATATATTTT.

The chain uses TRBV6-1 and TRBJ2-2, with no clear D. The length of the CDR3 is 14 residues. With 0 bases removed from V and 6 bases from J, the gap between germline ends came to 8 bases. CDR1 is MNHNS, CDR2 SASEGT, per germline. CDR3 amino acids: CASSEARSPGELFF. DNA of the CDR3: TGTGCCAGCAGTGAAGCTAGGTCCCCCGGGGAGCTGTTTTTT.

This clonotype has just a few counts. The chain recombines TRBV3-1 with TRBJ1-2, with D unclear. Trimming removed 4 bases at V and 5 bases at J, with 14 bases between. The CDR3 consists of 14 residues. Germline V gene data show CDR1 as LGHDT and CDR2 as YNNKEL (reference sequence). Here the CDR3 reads CASSRAGLGYGYTF. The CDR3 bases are TGTGCCAGCAGCCGAGCCGGCCTGGGGTATGGCTACACCTTC.

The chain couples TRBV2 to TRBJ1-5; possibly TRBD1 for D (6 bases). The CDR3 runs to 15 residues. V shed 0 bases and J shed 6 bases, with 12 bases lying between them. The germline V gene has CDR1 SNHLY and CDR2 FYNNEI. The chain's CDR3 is CASSEARGAGQPQHF. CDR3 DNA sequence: TGTGCCAGCAGTGAAGCCAGGGGCGCGGGTCAGCCCCAGCATTTT. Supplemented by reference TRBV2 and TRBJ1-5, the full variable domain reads EPEVTQTPSHQVTQMGQEVILRCVPISNHLYFYWYRQILGQKVEFLVSFYNNEISEKSEIFDDQFSVERPDGSNFTLKIRSTKLEDSAMYFCASSEARGAGQPQHFGDGTRLSIL.

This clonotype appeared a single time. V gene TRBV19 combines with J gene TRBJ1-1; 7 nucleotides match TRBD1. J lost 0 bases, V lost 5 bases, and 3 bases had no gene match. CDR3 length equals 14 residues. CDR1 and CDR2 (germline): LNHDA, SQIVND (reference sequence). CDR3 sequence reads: CASSATGVNTEAFF. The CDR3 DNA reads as TGTGCCAGTAGTGCTACAGGGGTGAACACTGAAGCTTTCTTT.

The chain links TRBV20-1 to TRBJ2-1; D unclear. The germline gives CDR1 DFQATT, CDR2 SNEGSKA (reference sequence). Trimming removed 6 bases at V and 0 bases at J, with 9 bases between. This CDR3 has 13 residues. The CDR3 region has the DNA TGCAGTGCGGATGTCAGCTCCTACAATGAGCAGTTCTTC. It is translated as CSADVSSYNEQFF.